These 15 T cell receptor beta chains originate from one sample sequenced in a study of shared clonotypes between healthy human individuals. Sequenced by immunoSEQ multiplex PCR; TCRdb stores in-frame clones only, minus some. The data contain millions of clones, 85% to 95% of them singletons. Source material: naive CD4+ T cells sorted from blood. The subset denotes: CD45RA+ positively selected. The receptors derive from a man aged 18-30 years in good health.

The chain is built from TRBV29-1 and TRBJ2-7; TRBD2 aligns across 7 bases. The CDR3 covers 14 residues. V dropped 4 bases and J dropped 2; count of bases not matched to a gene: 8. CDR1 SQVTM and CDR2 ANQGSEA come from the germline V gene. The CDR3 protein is CSVAGAGDTYEQYF. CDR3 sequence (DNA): TGCAGCGTTGCCGGGGCGGGGGATACCTACGAGCAGTACTTC.

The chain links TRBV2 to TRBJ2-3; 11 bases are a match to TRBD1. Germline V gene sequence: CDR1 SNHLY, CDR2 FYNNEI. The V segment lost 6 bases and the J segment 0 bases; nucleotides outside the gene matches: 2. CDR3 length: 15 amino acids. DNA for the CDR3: TGTGCCAGCAGGGGGACAGGGGGTAGCACAGATACGCAGTATTTT. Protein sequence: CASRGTGGSTDTQYF.

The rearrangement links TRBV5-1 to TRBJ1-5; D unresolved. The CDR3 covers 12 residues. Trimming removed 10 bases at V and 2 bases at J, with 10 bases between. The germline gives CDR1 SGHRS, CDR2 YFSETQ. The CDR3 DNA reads TGCGCCCGTATGAGTTGCAATCAGCCCCAGCATTTT. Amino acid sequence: CARMSCNQPQHF. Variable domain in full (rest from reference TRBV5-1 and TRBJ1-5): KAGVTQTPRYLIKTRGQQVTLSCSPISGHRSVSWYQQTPGQGLQFLFEYFSETQRNKGNFPGRFSGRQFSNSRSEMNVSTLELGDSALYLCARMSCNQPQHFGDGTRLSIL.

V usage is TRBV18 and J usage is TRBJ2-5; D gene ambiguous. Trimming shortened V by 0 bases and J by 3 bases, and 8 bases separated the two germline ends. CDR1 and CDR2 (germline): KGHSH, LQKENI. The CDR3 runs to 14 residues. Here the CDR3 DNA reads TGTGCCAGCTCACCACCGGGCTCCAAAGAGACCCAGTACTTC. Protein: CASSPPGSKETQYF.

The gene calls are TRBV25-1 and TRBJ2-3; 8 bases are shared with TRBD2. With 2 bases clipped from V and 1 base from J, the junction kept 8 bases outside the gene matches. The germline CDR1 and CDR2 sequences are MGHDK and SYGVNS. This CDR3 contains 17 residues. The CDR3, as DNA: TGTGCCAGCAGTGAACCTGCGGGAGGAGAGGGCACAGATACGCAGTATTTT. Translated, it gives CASSEPAGGEGTDTQYF.

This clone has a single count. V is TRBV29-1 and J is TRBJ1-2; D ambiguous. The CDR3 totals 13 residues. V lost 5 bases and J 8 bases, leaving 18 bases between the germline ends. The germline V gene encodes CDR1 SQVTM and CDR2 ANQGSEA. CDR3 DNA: TGCAGCGTTCTCTCGTTCTCACCGGGAGGCTACACCTTC. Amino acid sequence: CSVLSFSPGGYTF.

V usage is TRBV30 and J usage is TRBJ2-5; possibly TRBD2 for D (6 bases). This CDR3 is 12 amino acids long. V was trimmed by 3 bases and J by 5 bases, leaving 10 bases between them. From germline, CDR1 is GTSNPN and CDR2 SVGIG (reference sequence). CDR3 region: CAWSGSDETQYF. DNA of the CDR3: TGTGCCTGGAGCGGGAGTGACGAGACCCAGTACTTC.

The CDR3 sequence: CASRQSGSSYNEQFF. CDR3 DNA sequence: TGCGCCAGCCGACAAAGCGGGAGCTCCTACAATGAGCAGTTCTTC. This chain joins TRBV5-1 and TRBJ2-1; 8 bases are shared with TRBD2. The CDR3 extends over 15 amino acids. The germline CDR1 and CDR2 sequences are SGHRS and YFSETQ. The trim removed 7 bases at V and 0 bases at J, leaving 6 bases unmatched.

The CDR3 DNA follows: TGCAGCGTTCATTACAATGAGCAGTTCTTC. Residues: CSVHYNEQFF. The V and J genes are TRBV29-1 and TRBJ2-1; D gene uncertain. The CDR3 covers 10 residues. CDR1 is SQVTM, CDR2 ANQGSEA, per germline. Trimming took 5 bases from V and 4 from J, leaving 3 bases between them.

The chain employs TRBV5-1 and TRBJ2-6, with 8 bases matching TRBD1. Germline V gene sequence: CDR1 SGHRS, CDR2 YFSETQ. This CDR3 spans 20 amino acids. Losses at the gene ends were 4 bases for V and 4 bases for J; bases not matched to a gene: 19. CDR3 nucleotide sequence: TGCGCCAGCAGCCGTCTTGGACAGGGTGACGAATTCCCCGGGGCCAACGTCCTGACTTTC. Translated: CASSRLGQGDEFPGANVLTF.

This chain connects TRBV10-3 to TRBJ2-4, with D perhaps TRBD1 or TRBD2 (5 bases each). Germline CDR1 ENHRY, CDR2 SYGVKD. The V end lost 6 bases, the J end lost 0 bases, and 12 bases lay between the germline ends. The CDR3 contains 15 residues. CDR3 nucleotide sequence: TGTGCCATCAGCCCGGGGCCGAGAGCCAAAAACATTCAGTACTTC. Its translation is CAISPGPRAKNIQYF.

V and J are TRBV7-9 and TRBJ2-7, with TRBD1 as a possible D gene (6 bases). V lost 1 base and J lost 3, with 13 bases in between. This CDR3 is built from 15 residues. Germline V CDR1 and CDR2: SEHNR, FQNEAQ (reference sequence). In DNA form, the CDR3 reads TGTGCCAGCAGCTTAGTGTCAGGGGATATCTACGAGCAGTACTTC. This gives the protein CASSLVSGDIYEQYF.

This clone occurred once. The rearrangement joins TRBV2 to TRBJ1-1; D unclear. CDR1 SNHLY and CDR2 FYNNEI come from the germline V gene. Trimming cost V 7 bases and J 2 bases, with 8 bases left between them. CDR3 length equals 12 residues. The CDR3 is CASIKANTEAFF. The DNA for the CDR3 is TGTGCCAGCATTAAAGCAAACACTGAAGCTTTCTTT.

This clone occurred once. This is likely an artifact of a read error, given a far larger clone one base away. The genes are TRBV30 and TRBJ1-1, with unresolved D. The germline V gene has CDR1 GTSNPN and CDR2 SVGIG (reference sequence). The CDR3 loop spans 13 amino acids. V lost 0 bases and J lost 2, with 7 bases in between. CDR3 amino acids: CAWSVNSNTEAFF. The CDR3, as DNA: TGTGCCTGGAGTGTGAACTCTAACACTGAAGCTTTCTTT.

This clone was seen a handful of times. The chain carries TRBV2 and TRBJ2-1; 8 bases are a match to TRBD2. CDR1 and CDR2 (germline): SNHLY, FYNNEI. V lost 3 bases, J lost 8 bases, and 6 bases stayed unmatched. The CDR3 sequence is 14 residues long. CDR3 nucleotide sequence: TGTGCCAGCAGTGAGCGGGGGGCCCGCGATGAGCAGTTCTTC. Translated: CASSERGARDEQFF.